Listed below are T cell receptor beta chains from one sample, sequenced in a study of T cell responses to AZD1222 COVID-19 vaccine. TCRdb's table, derived via immunoSEQ multiplex PCR, lists solely in-frame clones and lacks some. In the table there are roughly 160,000 clones, 92% of which are singletons. Sequenced material: peripheral blood, taken on day 0 of MenACWY control vaccination. The receptors originated from an adult in good health. Both conserved end residues are part of each CDR3. D genes are given only for firm matches. Clone size is given for some rows only: seen once, a few or many times, or a class if the clone is expanded.

v_call	clone_size	d_call	j_call	cdr3_aa	cdr3_nt
TRBV6-1	once	TRBD1	TRBJ1-2	CASSEAGTGVPRYTF	TGTGCCAGCAGTGAAGCCGGGACAGGGGTCCCACGCTACACCTTC
TRBV6-2/TRBV6-3	-	-	TRBJ2-1	CASSGQLAYNEQFF	TGTGCCAGCAGTGGACAGCTTGCCTACAATGAGCAGTTCTTC
TRBV7-3	-	-	TRBJ2-1	CASSSDRSSYNEQFF	TGTGCCAGCAGCTCGGACCGTAGCTCCTACAATGAGCAGTTCTTC
TRBV3-1/TRBV3-2	-	TRBD1	TRBJ1-1	CASSHLGQAWMNTEAFF	TGTGCCAGCAGCCACCTGGGACAGGCGTGGATGAACACTGAAGCTTTCTTT
TRBV25-1	-	-	TRBJ2-1	CASRVGGGGDEQFF	TGTGCCAGCAGAGTCGGTGGGGGTGGCGATGAGCAGTTCTTC
TRBV30	-	-	TRBJ2-1	CAWSVTQWNEQFF	TGTGCCTGGAGTGTAACTCAGTGGAATGAGCAGTTCTTC
TRBV4-1	-	TRBD1	TRBJ1-2	CASSQPGTVYGYTF	TGCGCCAGCAGCCAACCCGGGACAGTTTATGGCTACACCTTC
TRBV14	-	TRBD1	TRBJ1-6	CASSQEGQGYASPLHF	TGTGCCAGCAGCCAAGAGGGACAGGGATATGCTTCACCCCTCCACTTT
TRBV6-2/TRBV6-3	-	-	TRBJ1-2	CASSLDGGEGYTF	TGTGCCAGCAGCCTGGACGGAGGCGAAGGCTACACCTTC
TRBV30	-	-	TRBJ1-1	CAWSRRDSEAFF	TGTGCCTGGAGTCGTCGTGACTCAGAAGCTTTCTTT
TRBV5-1	once	-	TRBJ2-5	CASSLFVGETQYF	TGCGCCAGCAGCTTGTTCGTGGGGGAGACCCAGTACTTC
TRBV19	-	TRBD1	TRBJ1-5	CASSFDRGLPPQHF	TGTGCCAGTAGTTTCGACAGGGGACTGCCTCCCCAGCATTTT
TRBV10-2	-	TRBD1	TRBJ2-3	CATTDGTGRDTQYF	TGCGCCACCACCGACGGGACAGGTCGAGATACGCAGTATTTT
TRBV11-2	-	-	TRBJ1-2	CASSSGSGRAGYTF	TGTGCCAGCAGCTCCGGTTCTGGACGTGCTGGCTACACCTTC
TRBV7-9	-	-	TRBJ2-2	CASRGTVNTGELFF	TGTGCCAGCAGGGGGACTGTAAACACCGGGGAGCTGTTTTTT
TRBV5-1	-	TRBD1	TRBJ2-5	CASRPGTGEETQYF	TGCGCCAGCAGGCCCGGGACAGGGGAAGAGACCCAGTACTTC
TRBV20-1	-	TRBD2	TRBJ2-3	CSASPSGGWDTQYF	TGCAGTGCTAGTCCTAGCGGGGGGTGGGATACGCAGTATTTT
TRBV5-1	-	-	TRBJ2-1	CASSLTRDNEQFF	TGCGCCAGCAGCTTGACCAGGGACAATGAGCAGTTCTTC
TRBV6-5	-	-	TRBJ1-1	CASRSRTVMNTEAFF	TGTGCCAGCAGATCCAGGACGGTCATGAACACTGAAGCTTTCTTT
TRBV19	-	TRBD2	TRBJ2-3	CASSIGGLFGSGSDTQYF	TGTGCCAGTAGTATAGGAGGCCTCTTCGGTAGCGGGAGTGATACGCAGTATTTT
TRBV3-1/TRBV3-2	-	-	TRBJ1-5	CASSHSFGNQPQHF	TGTGCCAGCAGCCATTCGTTCGGCAATCAGCCCCAGCATTTT
TRBV6-5	-	TRBD1	TRBJ2-5	CASSTGETQYF	TGTGCCAGCTCGACAGGGGAGACCCAGTACTTC
TRBV30	-	TRBD2	TRBJ2-1	CAWRGSGRNEQFF	TGTGCCTGGAGAGGTAGCGGGAGAAATGAGCAGTTCTTC
TRBV19	-	TRBD1	TRBJ1-1	CASSMGQLNTEAFF	TGTGCCAGTAGTATGGGACAGCTGAACACTGAAGCTTTCTTT
TRBV7-9	-	TRBD1	TRBJ2-6	CASATRDRGRTGANVLTF	TGTGCCAGCGCAACCCGGGACAGGGGGCGTACGGGGGCCAACGTCCTGACTTTC
TRBV25-1	-	-	TRBJ1-3	CASTISEGNTIYF	TGTGCCAGCACTATCTCGGAGGGAAACACCATATATTTT
TRBV4-2	-	TRBD2	TRBJ2-4	CASSQSLAGLAKNIQYF	TGTGCCAGCAGCCAATCTTTAGCGGGGCTAGCCAAAAACATTCAGTACTTC
TRBV15	-	-	TRBJ2-2	CATSRGLTGELFF	TGTGCCACCAGCAGAGGACTAACCGGGGAGCTGTTTTTT
TRBV5-1	once	TRBD2	TRBJ2-1	CASSFSPGLAGGNYNEQFF	TGCGCCAGCAGCTTTTCCCCGGGACTAGCGGGGGGGAACTACAATGAGCAGTTCTTC
TRBV3-1/TRBV3-2	-	TRBD1	TRBJ1-2	CASSYQGQGGGYTF	TGTGCCAGCAGTTATCAGGGACAGGGGGGCGGCTACACCTTC
TRBV3-1/TRBV3-2	-	-	TRBJ2-2	CASSWNTGELFF	TGTGCCAGCAGTTGGAACACCGGGGAGCTGTTTTTT